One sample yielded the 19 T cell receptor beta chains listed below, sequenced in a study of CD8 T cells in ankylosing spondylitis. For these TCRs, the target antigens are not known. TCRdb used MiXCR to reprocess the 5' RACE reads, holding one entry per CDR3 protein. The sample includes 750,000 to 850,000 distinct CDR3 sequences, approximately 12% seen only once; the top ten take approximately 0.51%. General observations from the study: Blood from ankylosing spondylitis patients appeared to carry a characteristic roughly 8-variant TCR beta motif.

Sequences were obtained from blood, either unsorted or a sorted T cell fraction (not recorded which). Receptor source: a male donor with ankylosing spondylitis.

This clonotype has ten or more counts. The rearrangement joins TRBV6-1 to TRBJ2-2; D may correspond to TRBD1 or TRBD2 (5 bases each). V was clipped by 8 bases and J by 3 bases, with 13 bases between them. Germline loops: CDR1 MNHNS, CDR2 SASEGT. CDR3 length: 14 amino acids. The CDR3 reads CASLGEIDTGELFF. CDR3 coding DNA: TGTGCCAGCCTGGGGGAGATAGACACCGGGGAGCTGTTTTTT.

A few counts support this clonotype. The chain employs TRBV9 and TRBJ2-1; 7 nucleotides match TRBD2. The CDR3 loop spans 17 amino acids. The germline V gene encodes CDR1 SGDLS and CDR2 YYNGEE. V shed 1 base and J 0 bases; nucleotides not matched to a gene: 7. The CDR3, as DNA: TGTGCCAGCAGCGTAACTGAGGGCGGGAGCTCCTACAATGAGCAGTTCTTC. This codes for CASSVTEGGSSYNEQFF.

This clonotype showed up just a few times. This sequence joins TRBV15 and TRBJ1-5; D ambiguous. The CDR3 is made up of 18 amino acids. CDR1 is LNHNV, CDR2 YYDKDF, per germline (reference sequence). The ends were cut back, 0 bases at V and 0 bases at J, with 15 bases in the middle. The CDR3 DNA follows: TGTGCCACCAGCAGAGACCTCTTGCTGGATTCTAGCAATCAGCCCCAGCATTTT. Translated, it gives CATSRDLLLDSSNQPQHF. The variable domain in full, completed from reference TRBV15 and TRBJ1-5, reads DAMVIQNPRYQVTQFGKPVTLSCSQTLNHNVMYWYQQKSSQAPKLLFHYYDKDFNNEADTPDNFQSRRPNTSFCFLDIRSPGLGDTAMYLCATSRDLLLDSSNQPQHFGDGTRLSIL.

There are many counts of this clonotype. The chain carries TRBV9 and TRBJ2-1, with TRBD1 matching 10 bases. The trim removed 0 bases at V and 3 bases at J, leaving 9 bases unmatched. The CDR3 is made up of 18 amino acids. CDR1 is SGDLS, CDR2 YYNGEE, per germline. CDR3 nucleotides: TGTGCCAGCAGCGTAGGTCCAATCGGACAGGGGGGCTACAATGAGCAGTTCTTC. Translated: CASSVGPIGQGGYNEQFF.

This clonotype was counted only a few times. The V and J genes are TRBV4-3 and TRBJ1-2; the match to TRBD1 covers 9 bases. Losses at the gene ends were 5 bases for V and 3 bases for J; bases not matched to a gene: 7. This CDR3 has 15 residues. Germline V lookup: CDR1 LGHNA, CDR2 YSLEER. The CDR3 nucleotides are TGCGCCAGCAGCGCTCGGACAGGGGATTACTATGGCTACACCTTC. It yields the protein CASSARTGDYYGYTF.

The CDR3 nucleotides are TGCAGTGCTTTATTGACTAGCGGGGGCACAGATACGCAGTATTTT. It yields the protein CSALLTSGGTDTQYF. The rearrangement joins TRBV20-1 to TRBJ2-3, with 11 bases lining up with TRBD2. The CDR3 loop spans 15 amino acids. Germline V gene sequence: CDR1 DFQATT, CDR2 SNEGSKA (reference sequence). Trimming took 5 bases from V and 1 from J; bases not matched to a gene: 5.

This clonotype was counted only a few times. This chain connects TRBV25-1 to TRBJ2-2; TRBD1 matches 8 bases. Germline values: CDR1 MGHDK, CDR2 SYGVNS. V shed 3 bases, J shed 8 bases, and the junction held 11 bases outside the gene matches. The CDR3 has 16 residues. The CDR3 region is CASSDRDRTTLGELFF. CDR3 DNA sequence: TGTGCCAGCAGTGACCGGGACAGGACTACGTTAGGGGAGCTGTTTTTT. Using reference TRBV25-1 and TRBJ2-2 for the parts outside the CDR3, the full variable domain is EADIYQTPRYLVIGTGKKITLECSQTMGHDKMYWYQQDPGMELHLIHYSYGVNSTEKGDLSSESTVSRIRTEHFPLTLESARPSHTSQYLCASSDRDRTTLGELFFGEGSRLTVL.

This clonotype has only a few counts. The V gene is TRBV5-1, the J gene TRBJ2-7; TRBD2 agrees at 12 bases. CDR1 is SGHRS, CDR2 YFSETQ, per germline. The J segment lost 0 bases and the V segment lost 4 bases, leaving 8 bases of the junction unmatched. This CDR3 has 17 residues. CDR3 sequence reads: CASSLRLAGVGSYEQYF. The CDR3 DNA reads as TGCGCCAGCAGCCTGCGACTAGCGGGAGTGGGCTCCTACGAGCAGTACTTC. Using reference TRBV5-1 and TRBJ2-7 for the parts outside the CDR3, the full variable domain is KAGVTQTPRYLIKTRGQQVTLSCSPISGHRSVSWYQQTPGQGLQFLFEYFSETQRNKGNFPGRFSGRQFSNSRSEMNVSTLELGDSALYLCASSLRLAGVGSYEQYFGPGTRLTVT.

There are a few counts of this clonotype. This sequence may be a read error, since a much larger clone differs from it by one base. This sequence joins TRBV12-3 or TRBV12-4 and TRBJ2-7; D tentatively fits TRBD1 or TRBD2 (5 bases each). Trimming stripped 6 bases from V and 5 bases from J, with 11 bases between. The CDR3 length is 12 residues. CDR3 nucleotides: TGTGCCAGCAGCCCCGGGACCCACGAGCAGTACTTC. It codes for CASSPGTHEQYF.

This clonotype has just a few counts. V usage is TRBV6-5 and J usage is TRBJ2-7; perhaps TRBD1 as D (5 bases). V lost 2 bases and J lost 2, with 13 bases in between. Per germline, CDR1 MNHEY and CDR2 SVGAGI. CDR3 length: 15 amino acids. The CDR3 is CASSYGAGDTYEQYF. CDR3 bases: TGTGCCAGCAGTTACGGGGCAGGTGATACCTACGAGCAGTACTTC.

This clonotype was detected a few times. CDR3 region: CASSHNRDFYSYNEQFF. Written as DNA, the CDR3 is TGTGCCAGCAGCCACAACAGAGACTTCTACTCCTACAATGAGCAGTTCTTC. The chain couples TRBV7-9 to TRBJ2-1; the D is unclear. The germline gives CDR1 SEHNR, CDR2 FQNEAQ (reference sequence). The CDR3 runs 17 residues. V gave up 5 bases and J gave up 0 bases, with 17 bases separating them.

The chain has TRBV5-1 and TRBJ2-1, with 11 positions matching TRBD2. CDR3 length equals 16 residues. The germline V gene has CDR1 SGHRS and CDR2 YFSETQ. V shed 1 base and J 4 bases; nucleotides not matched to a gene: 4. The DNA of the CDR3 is TGCGCCAGCAGCTTGACCCTAGCGGGGGGATACAATGAGCAGTTCTTC. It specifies CASSLTLAGGYNEQFF. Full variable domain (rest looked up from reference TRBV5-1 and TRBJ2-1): KAGVTQTPRYLIKTRGQQVTLSCSPISGHRSVSWYQQTPGQGLQFLFEYFSETQRNKGNFPGRFSGRQFSNSRSEMNVSTLELGDSALYLCASSLTLAGGYNEQFFGPGTRLTVL.

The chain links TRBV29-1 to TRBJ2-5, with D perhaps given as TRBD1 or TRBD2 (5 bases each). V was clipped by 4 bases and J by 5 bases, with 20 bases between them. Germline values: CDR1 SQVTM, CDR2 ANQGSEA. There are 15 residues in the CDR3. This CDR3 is CSVVGGRAWGETQYF. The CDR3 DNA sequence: TGCAGCGTTGTCGGCGGCAGGGCTTGGGGGGAGACCCAGTACTTC. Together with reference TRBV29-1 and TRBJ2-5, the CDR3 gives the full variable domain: SAVISQKPSRDICQRGTSLTIQCQVDSQVTMMFWYRQQPGQSLTLIATANQGSEATYESGFVIDKFPISRPNLTFSTLTVSNMSPEDSSIYLCSVVGGRAWGETQYFGPGTRLLVL.

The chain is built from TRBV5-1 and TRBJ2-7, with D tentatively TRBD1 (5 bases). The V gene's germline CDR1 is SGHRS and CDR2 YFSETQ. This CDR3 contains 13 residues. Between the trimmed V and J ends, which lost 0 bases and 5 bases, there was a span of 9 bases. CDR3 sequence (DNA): TGCGCCAGCAGCTTGGATTGGGGCGACGAGCAGTACTTC. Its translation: CASSLDWGDEQYF.

The CDR3 loop reads CASAWLSNQPQHF. CDR3 bases: TGTGCCAGTGCCTGGCTGAGCAATCAGCCCCAGCATTTT. This chain uses TRBV19 with TRBJ1-5; D gene ambiguous. The germline V and J ends were trimmed by 8 bases and 1 base, with 9 bases remaining between them. The CDR3 has 13 amino acids. Germline V lookup: CDR1 LNHDA, CDR2 SQIVND (reference sequence).

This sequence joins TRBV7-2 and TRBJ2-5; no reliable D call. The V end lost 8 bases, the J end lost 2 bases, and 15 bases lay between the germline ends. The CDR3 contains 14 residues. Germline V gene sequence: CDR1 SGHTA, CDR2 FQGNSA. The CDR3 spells CASATVNPQETQYF. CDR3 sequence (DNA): TGTGCCAGCGCTACGGTGAACCCTCAAGAGACCCAGTACTTC. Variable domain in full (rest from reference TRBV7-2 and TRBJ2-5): GAGVSQSPSNKVTEKGKDVELRCDPISGHTALYWYRQSLGQGLEFLIYFQGNSAPDKSGLPSDRFSAERTGGSVSTLTIQRTQQEDSAVYLCASATVNPQETQYFGPGTRLLVL.

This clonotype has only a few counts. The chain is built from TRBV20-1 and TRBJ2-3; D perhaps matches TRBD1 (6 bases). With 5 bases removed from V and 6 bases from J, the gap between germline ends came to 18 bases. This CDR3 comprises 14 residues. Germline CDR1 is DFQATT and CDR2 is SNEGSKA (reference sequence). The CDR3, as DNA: TGCAGTGCTGAACCGGGACAACACGGGGATACGCAGTATTTT. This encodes CSAEPGQHGDTQYF.

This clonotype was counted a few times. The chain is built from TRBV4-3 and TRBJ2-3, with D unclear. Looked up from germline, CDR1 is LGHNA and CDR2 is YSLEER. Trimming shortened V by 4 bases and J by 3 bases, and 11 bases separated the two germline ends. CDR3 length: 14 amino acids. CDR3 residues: CASSPESRTDTQYF. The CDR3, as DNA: TGCGCCAGCAGCCCGGAGAGCCGGACAGATACGCAGTATTTT.

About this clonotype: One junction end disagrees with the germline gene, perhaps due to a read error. CDR3 in amino acids: CSARGPSRHSNTGELFF. In nucleotides, the CDR3 is TGCAGTGCCAGAGGTCCTAGCCGACACTCGAACACCGGGGAGCTGTTTTTT. The chain has TRBV20-1 and TRBJ2-2, with D possibly matching TRBD2 (5 bases). This CDR3 is 17 amino acids long. Germline V gives CDR1 DFQATT, CDR2 SNEGSKA (reference sequence).